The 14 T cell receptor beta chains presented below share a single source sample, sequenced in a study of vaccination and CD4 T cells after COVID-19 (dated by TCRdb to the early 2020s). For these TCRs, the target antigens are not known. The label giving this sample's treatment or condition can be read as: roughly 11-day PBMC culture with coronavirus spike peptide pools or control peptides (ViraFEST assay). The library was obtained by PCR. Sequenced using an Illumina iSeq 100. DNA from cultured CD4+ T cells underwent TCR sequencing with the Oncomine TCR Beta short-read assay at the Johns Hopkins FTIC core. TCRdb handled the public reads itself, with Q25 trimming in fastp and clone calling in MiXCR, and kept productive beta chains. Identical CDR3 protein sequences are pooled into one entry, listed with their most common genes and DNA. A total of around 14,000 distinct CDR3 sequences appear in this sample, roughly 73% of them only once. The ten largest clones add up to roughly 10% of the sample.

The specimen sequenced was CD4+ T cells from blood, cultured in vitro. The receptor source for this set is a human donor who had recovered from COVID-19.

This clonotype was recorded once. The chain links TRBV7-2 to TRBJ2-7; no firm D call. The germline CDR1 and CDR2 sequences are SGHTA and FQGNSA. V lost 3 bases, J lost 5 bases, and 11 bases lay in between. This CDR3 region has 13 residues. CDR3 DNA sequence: TGTGCCAGCAGCTTCAGCAAGTCGGACGAGCAGTACTTC. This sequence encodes CASSFSKSDEQYF.

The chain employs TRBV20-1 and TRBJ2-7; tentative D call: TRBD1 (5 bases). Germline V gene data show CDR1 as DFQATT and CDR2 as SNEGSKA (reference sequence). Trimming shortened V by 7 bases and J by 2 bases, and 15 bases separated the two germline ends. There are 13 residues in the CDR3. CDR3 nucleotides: TGCAGTGGGAAGAGGTTCAGGGCCTACGAGCAGTACTTC. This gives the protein CSGKRFRAYEQYF.

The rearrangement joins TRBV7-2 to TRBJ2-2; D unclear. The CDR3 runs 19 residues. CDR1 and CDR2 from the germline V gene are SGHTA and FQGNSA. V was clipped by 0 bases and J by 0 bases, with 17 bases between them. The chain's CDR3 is CASSLAGRCSRSNTGELFF. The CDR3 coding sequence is TGTGCCAGCAGCTTAGCGGGTCGATGTAGCAGGTCGAACACCGGGGAGCTGTTTTTT.

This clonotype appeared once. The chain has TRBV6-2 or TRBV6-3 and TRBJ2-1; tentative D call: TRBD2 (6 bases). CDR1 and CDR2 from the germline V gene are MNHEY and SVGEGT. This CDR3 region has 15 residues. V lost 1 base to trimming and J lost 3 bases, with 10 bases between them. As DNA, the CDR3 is TGTGCCAGCAGTTACTGGCGGGATCTCTACAATGAGCAGTTCTTC. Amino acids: CASSYWRDLYNEQFF.

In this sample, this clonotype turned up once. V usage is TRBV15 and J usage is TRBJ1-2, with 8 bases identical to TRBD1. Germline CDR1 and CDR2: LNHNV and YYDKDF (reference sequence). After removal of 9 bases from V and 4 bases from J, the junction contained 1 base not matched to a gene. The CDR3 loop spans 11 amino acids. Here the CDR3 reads CATTGGYGYTF. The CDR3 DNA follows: TGTGCCACAACAGGGGGCTATGGCTACACCTTC.

The CDR3, as DNA: TGTGCCAGCACCTTGGGACAGGGGGCGAGTGAGCAGTACTTC. This translates into CASTLGQGASEQYF. The V call is TRBV12-3 or TRBV12-4, the J call TRBJ2-7; 12 bases are shared with TRBD1. The CDR3 is 14 residues long. The V and J ends lost 7 bases and 7 bases, in that order; junction bases with no gene match: 8.

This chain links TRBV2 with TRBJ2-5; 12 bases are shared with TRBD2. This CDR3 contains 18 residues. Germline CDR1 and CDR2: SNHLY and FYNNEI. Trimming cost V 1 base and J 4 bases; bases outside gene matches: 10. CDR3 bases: TGTGCCAGCAGTGAAGTGGCTAGCGGGAGGGCCTTGGGAGAGACCCAGTACTTC. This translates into CASSEVASGRALGETQYF. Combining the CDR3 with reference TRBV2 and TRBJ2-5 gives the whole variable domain EPEVTQTPSHQVTQMGQEVILRCVPISNHLYFYWYRQILGQKVEFLVSFYNNEISEKSEIFDDQFSVERPDGSNFTLKIRSTKLEDSAMYFCASSEVASGRALGETQYFGPGTRLLVL.

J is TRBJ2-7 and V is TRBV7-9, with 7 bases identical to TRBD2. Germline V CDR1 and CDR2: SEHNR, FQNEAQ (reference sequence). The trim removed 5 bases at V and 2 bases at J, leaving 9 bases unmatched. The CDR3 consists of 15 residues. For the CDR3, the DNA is TGTGCCAGCAGCGGGGGGGGGATATCCACCTACGAGCAGTACTTC. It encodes CASSGGGISTYEQYF.

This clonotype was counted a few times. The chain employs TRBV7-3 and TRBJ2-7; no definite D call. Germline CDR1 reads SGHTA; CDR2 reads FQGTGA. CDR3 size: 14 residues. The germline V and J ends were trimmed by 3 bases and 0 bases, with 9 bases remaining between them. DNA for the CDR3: TGTGCCAGCAGCTTCAAGCGTACCTCCTACGAGCAGTACTTC. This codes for CASSFKRTSYEQYF.

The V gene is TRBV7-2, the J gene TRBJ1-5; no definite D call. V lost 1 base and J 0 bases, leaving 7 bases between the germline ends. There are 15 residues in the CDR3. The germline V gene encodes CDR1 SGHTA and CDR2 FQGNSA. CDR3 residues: CASSLVVGSNQPQHF. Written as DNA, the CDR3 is TGTGCCAGCAGCTTAGTCGTAGGTAGCAATCAGCCCCAGCATTTT.

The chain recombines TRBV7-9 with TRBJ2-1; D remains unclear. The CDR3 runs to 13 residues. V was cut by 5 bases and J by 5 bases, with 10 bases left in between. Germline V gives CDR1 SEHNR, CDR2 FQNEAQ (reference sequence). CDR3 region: CASSLRSDNEQFF. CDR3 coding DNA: TGTGCCAGCAGCCTCAGATCCGACAATGAGCAGTTCTTC.

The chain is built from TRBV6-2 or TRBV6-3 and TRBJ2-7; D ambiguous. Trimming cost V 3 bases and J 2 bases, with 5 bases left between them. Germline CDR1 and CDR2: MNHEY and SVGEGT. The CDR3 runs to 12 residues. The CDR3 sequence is CASSYTPYEQYF. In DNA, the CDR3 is TGTGCCAGCAGTTATACGCCCTACGAGCAGTACTTC.

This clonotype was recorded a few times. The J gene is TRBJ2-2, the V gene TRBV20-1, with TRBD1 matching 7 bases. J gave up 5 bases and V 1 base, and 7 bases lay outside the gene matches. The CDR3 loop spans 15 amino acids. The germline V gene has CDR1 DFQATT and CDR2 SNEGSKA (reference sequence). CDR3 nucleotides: TGCAGTGCTAGAGCCGGATACAGGGGAACCGGGGAGCTGTTTTTT. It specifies CSARAGYRGTGELFF.

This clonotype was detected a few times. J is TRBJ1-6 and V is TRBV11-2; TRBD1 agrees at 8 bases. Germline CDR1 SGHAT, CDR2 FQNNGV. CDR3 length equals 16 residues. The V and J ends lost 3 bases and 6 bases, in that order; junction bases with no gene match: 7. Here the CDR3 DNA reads TGTGCCAGCAGCTTTACAGGGGGTAGCCCTAATTCACCCCTCCACTTT. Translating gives CASSFTGGSPNSPLHF.